This TCR beta chain was recovered during a study of cutaneous CD30+ T cell lymphoproliferative disorder and hepatitis E (dated by TCRdb to the late 2010s). Libraries were prepared through the immunoSEQ multiplex PCR assay. TCRdb carries this immuneACCESS record with in-frame sequences only. Its versions omit some clonotypes, under half of them owing to an unresolved V gene in the studies checked, with the rest unexplained. Here the sample has about 7,700 clones; around 70% occur a single time. The top ten clones comprise roughly 1% of the sample. Counted from cysteine to phenylalanine, this CDR3 has 16 amino acids. The entry retains the CDR3 DNA only, 48 bases that are in frame from base 1. V is shortened by 2 bases, J by 2 bases, and the region joining them spans 12 bases. CDR1 and CDR2 are drawn from the germline V gene: SGHNT, YENEEA. Of note for this clone: Its antigen is still unknown. No much larger clonotype is one base removed from it; base qualities were not supplied.

The TCR originated in a human donor with a cutaneous T cell lymphoproliferative disorder associated with hepatitis E virus. The V and J genes are TRBV11-3 and TRBJ2-2; too little of a D gene remains to name it. The specimen was blood. The nucleotide sequence is given as TGTGCCAGCAGCTTATCTTGGCAGCAAAACACCGGGGAGCTGTTTTTT. This codes for CASSLSWQQNTGELFF.